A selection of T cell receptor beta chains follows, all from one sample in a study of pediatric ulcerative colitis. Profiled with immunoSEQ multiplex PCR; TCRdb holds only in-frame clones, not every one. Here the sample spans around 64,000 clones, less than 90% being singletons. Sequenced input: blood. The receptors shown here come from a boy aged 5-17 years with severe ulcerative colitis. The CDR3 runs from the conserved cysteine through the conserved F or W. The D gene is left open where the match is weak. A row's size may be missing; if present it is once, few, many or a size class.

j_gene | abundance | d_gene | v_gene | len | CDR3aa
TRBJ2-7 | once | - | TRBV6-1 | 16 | CASSEGYGEPTYEQYF
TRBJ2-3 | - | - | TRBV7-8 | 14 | CASSSPGRSDTQYF
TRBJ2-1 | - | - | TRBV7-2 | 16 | CASSLARDIRNNEQFF
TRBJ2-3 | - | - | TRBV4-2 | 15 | CASSQDGGREDTQYF
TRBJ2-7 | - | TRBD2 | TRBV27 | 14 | CASSAGLYSYEQYF
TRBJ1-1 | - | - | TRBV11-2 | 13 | CASSFTGTSEAFF
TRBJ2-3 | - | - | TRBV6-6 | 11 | CASNRGDTQYF
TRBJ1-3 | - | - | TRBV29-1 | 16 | CSVAGGSPLSGNTIYF
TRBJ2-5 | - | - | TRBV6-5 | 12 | CASIGGIGTQYF
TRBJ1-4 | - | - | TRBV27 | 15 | CASSLAGAQNEKLFF
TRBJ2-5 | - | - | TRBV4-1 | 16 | CASSQDRQGLQETQYF
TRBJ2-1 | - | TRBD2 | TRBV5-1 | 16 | CASSPRTSGMHNEQFF
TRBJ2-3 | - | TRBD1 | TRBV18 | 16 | CASSPTTGALTDTQYF
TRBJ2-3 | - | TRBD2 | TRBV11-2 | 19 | CASSLRWTSGSGSTDTQYF
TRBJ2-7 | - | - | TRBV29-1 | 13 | CSGREFGSYEQYF
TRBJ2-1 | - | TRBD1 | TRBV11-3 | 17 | CASSLGGVGQGGHEQFF
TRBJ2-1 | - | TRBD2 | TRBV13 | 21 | CASSASHPGTSGRRSYNEQFF
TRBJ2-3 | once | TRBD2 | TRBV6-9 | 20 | CASSSPGLAEQTPAADTQYF
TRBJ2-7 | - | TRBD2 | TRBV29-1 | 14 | CSVEPSGRPYEQYF
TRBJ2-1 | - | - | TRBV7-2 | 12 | CASSLVRTEQFF
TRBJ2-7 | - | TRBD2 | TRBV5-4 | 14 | CASSYSGSVHEQYF
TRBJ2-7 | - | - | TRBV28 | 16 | CASSFAVGQSSYEQYF
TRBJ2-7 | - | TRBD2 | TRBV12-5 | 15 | CASGLLASGRSEQYF
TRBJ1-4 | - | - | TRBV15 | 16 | CATSRERAPGREKLFF
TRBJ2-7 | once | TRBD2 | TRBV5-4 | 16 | CASSQGLAGAGGEQYF
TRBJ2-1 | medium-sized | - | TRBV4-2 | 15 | CASSTEDSLRNEQFF
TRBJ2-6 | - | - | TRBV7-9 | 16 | CASSLDGLSGANVLTF
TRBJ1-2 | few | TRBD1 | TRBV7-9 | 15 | CASSYGTGNAYGYTF
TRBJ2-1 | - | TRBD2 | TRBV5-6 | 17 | CASSYPGGAGTNNEQFF
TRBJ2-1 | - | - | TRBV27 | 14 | CASSSWGSYNEQFF
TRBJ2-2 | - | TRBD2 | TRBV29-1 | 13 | CSVERDRDGELFF
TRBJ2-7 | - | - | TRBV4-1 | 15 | CASSPPSGAAYEQYF
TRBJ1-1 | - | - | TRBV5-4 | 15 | CASSLSGAGNTEAFF
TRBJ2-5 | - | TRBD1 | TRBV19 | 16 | CASSNPGTGDQETQYF
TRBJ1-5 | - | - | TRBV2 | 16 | CASSDPAQGGNQPQHF
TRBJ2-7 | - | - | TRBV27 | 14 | CASSSRSYSYEQYF
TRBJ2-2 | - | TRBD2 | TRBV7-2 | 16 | CAGGLAGAGNTGELFF
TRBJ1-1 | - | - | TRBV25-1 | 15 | CASSEGEGWDTEAFF
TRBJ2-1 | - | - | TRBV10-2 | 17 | CASRPPQRANSYNEQFF
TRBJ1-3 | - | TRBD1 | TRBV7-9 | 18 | CASSRVPGQGAYGNTIYF
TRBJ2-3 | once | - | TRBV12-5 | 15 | CASGSNSGSTDTQYF
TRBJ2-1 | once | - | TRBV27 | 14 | CASSSRKIVDSEFF
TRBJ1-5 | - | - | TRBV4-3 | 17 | CASSQDLETYSNQPQHF
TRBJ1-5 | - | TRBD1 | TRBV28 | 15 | CASGGTGSPHQPQHF
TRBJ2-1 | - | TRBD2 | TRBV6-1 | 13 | CATAHSGTHEQFF
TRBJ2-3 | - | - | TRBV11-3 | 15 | CASSPYFGETDTQYF
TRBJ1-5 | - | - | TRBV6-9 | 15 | CASGRPGRVCQPQHF
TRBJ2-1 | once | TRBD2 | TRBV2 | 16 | CASSAFGLAGGPEQFF
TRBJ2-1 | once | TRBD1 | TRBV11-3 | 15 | CASSFRQGQYNEQFF
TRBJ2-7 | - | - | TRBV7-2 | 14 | CASSLGGPSYEQYF
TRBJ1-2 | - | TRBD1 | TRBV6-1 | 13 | CASSENRGGGYTF
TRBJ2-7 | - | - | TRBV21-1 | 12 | CAKGLASHEQYF
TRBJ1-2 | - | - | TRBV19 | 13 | CASSIRPDYGYTF
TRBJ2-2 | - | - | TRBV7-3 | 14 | CASSFLGDTGELFF
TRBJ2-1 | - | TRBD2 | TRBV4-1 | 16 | CASSPGGLAGNNEQFF
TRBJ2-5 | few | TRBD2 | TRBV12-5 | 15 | CASGLALGGGETQYF
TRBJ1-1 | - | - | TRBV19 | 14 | CASSMGEVNTEAFF
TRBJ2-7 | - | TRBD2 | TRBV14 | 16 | CASSQDVGTRGLKQYF
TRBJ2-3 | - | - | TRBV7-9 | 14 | CASSYEVEGSTQYF